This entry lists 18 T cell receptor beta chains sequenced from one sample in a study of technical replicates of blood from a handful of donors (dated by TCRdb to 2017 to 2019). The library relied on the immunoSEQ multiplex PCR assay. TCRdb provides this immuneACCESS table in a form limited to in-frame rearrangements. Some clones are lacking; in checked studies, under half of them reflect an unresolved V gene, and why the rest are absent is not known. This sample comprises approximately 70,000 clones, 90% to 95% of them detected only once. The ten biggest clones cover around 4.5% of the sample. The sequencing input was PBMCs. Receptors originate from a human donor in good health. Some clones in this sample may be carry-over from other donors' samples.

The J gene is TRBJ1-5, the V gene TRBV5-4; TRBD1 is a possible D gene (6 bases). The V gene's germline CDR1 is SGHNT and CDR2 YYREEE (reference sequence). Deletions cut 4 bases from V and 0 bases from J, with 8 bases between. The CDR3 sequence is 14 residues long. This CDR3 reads CASSVRGSNQPQHF. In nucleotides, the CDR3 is TGTGCCAGCAGCGTCAGGGGTAGCAATCAGCCCCAGCATTTT.

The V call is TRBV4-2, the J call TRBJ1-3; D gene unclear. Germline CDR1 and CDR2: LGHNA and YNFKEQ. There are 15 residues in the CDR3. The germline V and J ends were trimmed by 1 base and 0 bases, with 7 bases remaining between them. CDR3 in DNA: TGTGCCAGCAGCCAAGTATGGAGCTCTGGAAACACCATATATTTT. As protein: CASSQVWSSGNTIYF.

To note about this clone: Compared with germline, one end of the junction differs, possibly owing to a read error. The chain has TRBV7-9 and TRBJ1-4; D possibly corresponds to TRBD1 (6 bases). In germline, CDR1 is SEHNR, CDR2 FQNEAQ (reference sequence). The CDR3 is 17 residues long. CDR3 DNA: TGTGCCAGCAGTTTAGCCCCCAACAGGGCAGCTAATGAAAAACTGTTTTTT. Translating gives CASSLAPNRAANEKLFF.

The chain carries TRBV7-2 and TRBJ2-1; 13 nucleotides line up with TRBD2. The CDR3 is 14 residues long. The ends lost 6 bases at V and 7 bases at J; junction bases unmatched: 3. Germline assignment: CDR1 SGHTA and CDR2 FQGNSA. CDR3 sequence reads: CASRLAGGKNEQFF. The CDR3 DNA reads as TGTGCCAGCAGACTAGCGGGAGGGAAAAATGAGCAGTTCTTC.

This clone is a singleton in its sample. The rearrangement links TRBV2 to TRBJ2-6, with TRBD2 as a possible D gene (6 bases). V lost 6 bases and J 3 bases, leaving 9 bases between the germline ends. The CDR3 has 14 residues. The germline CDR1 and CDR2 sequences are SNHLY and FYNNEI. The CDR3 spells CASSREYGANVLTF. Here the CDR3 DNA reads TGTGCCAGCAGCCGGGAGTATGGGGCCAACGTCCTGACTTTC.

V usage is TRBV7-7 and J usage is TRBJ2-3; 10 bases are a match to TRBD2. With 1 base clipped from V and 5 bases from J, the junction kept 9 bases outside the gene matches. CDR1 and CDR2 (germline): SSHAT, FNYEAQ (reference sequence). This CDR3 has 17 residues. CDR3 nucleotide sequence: TGTGCCAGCAGCTTAGGTTGGACTAGCGGTAAACAAGATACGCAGTATTTT. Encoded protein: CASSLGWTSGKQDTQYF.

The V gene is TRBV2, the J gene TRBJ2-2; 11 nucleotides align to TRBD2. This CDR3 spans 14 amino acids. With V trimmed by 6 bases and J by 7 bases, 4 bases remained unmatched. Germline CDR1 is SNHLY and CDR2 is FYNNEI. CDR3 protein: CASRLAGVGGELFF. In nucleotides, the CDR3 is TGTGCCAGCAGACTAGCGGGAGTGGGCGGGGAGCTGTTTTTT.

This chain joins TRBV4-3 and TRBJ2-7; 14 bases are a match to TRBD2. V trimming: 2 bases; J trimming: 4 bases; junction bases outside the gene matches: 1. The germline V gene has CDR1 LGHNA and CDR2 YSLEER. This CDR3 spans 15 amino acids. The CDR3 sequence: CASSQRTSGRYEQYF. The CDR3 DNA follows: TGCGCCAGCAGCCAACGGACTAGCGGGAGGTACGAGCAGTACTTC.

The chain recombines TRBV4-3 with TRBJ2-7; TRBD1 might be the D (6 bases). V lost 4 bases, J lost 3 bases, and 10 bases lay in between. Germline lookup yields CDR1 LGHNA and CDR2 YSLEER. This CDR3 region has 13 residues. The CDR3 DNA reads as TGCGCCAGCAGCCCCGGACAGCACTACGAGCAGTACTTC. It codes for CASSPGQHYEQYF.

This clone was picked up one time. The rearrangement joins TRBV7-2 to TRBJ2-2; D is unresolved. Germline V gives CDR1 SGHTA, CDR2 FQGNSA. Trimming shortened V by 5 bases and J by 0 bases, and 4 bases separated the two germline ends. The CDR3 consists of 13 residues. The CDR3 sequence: CASSQTNTGELFF. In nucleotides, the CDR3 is TGTGCCAGCAGCCAAACGAACACCGGGGAGCTGTTTTTT.

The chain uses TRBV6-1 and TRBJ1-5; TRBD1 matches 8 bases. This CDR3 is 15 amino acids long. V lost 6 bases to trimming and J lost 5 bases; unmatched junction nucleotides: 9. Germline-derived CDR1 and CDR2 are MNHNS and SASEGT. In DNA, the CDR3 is TGTGCCAGCAGAACCGGGACAGGCGTATATCAGCCCCAGCATTTT. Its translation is CASRTGTGVYQPQHF.

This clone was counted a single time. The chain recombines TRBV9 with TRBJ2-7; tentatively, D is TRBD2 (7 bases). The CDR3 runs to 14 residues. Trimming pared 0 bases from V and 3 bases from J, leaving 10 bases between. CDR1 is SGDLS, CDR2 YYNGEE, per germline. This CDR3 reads CASSVERGGYEQYF. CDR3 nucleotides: TGTGCCAGCAGCGTAGAGAGGGGGGGCTACGAGCAGTACTTC.

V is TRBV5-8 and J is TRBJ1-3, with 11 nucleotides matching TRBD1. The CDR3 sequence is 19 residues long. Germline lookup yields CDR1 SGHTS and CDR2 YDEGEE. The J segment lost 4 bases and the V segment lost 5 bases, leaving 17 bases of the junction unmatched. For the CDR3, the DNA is TGTGCCAGCAGATCGTTAGGCGGCGGACAGGGGGCTTCAGGAAACACCATATATTTT. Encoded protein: CASRSLGGGQGASGNTIYF.

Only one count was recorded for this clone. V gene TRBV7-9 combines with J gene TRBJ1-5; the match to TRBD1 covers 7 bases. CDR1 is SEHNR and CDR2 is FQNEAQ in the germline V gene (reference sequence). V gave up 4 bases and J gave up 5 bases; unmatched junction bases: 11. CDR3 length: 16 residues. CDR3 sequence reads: CASSSTQGGVYQPQHF. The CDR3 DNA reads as TGTGCCAGCAGCTCGACTCAGGGGGGAGTTTATCAGCCCCAGCATTTT.

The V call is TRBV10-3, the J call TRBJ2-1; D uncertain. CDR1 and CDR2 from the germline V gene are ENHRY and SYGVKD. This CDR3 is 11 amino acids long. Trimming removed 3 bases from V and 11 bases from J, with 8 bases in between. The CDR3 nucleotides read TGTGCCATCAGTGACGAGGCTAAGCAGTTCTTC. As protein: CAISDEAKQFF.

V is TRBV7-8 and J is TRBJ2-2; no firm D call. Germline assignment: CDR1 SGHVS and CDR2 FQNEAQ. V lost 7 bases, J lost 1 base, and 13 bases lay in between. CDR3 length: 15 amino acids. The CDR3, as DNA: TGTGCCAGCAATGTGGTGGCAGGGAACACCGGGGAGCTGTTTTTT. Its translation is CASNVVAGNTGELFF.

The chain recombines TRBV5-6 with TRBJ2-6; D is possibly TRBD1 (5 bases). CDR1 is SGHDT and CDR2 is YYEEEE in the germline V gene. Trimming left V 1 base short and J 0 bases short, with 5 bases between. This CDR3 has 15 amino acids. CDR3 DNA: TGTGCCAGCAGCTTGACAGGCTCTGGGGCCAACGTCCTGACTTTC. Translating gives CASSLTGSGANVLTF.

CDR3 loop: CASSLLEETQYF. CDR3 nucleotides: TGCGCCAGCAGCTTGCTTGAAGAGACCCAGTACTTC. V gene TRBV5-1 combines with J gene TRBJ2-5; D is undetermined. Per germline, CDR1 SGHRS and CDR2 YFSETQ. V was trimmed by 1 base and J by 3 bases, leaving 4 bases between them. The length of the CDR3 is 12 residues. Looking up the rest from reference TRBV5-1 and TRBJ2-5 gives the full variable domain: KAGVTQTPRYLIKTRGQQVTLSCSPISGHRSVSWYQQTPGQGLQFLFEYFSETQRNKGNFPGRFSGRQFSNSRSEMNVSTLELGDSALYLCASSLLEETQYFGPGTRLLVL.